This record looks at one T cell receptor beta chain sequence and its context. Produced via immunoSEQ multiplex PCR; TCRdb's table is partial and in-frame only. The table shows 99,000 or so clones, with roughly 96% occurring only once. The CDR3 has 13 amino acids. Germline CDR1 reads MDHEN; CDR2 reads SYDVKM. V was shortened by 3 bases and J by 5 bases, with 8 bases between the two germline ends. The data are from a study of technical replicates of blood from a handful of donors. The receptor comes from a human donor in good health. The sequenced sample consisted of T cells isolated from PBMCs. This chain joins TRBV28 and TRBJ1-5; D gene unclear. The CDR3 protein is CASSLSPDQPQHF. CDR3 DNA: TGTGCCAGCAGTTTGAGCCCCGATCAGCCCCAGCATTTT.